The T cell receptor (beta chain) under discussion was sequenced for a study of OX40 agonist ivuxolimab in advanced cancers. At the level of the study: Partial responses were seen in three patients, one with hepatocellular carcinoma and two with cutaneous melanoma. Overall study findings and caveats: At doses 0.1 to 3.0 mg/kg, CD4+ and CD8+ clones expanded. Relative to CD4+ cells, CD8+ T cells on average had more expanded clones.

Points on this clone: The antigen is unknown.

The V gene lost 0 bases and the J gene lost 5 bases, with 14 bases spanning the gap. Germline V gene sequence: CDR1 SGDLS, CDR2 YYNGEE. The CDR3 covers 15 residues. The repertoire was sequenced with immunoSEQ multiplex PCR; TCRdb's copy has only in-frame clones and lacks some. The repertoire holds 22,000 or so clones, with about 86% as singletons. The chain uses TRBV9 and TRBJ2-5, with a tentative D call TRBD1 (5 bases). This sample comprised CD4+ or CD8+ T cells sorted from blood, obtained in a trial of the OX40 agonist ivuxolimab. The receptor was derived from an adult with an advanced solid tumor such as melanoma, head and neck, liver or kidney cancer. In DNA form, the CDR3 reads TGTGCCAGCAGCGTAGGGTTGGGGCGGATTGAGACCCAGTACTTC. Translation: CASSVGLGRIETQYF.